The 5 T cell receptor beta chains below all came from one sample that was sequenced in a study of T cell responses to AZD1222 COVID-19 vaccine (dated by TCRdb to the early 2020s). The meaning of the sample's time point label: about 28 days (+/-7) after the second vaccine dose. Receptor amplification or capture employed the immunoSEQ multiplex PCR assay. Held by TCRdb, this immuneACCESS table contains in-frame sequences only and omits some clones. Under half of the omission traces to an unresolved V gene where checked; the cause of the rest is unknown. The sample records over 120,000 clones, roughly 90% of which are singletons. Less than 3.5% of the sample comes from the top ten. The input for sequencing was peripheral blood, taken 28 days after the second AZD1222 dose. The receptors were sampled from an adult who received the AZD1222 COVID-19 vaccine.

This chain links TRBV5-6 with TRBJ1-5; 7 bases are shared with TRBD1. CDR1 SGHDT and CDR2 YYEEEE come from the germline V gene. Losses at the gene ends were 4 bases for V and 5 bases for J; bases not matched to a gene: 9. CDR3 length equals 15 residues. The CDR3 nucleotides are TGTGCCAGCAGCCAAGAGGGGCAGGGGGATCAGCCCCAGCATTTT. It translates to CASSQEGQGDQPQHF.

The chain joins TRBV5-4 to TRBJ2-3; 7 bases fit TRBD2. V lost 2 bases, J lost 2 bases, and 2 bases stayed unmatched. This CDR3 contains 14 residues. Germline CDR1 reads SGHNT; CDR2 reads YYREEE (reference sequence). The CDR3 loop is CASSFAGDTDTQYF. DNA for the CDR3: TGTGCCAGCAGCTTCGCGGGGGACACAGATACGCAGTATTTT.

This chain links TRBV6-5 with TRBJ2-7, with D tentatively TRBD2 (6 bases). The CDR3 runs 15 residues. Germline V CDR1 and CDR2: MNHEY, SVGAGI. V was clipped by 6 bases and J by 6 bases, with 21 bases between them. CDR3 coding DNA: TGTGCCAGCAGGACTCACCGGGACTCCGGGGGCGAGCAGTACTTC. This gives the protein CASRTHRDSGGEQYF.

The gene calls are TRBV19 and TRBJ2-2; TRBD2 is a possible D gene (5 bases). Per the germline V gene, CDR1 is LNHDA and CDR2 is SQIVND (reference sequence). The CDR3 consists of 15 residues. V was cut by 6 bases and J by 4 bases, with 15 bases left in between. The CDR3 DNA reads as TGTGCCAGTAGGGATTATGTCCGGGGCACCGGGGAGCTGTTTTTT. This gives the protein CASRDYVRGTGELFF.

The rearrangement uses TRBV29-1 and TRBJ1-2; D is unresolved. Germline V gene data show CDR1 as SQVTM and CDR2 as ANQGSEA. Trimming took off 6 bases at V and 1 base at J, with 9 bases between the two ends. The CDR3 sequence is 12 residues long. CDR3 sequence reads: CSVKHVNYGYTF. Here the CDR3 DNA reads TGCAGCGTCAAACACGTTAACTATGGCTACACCTTC.